The clone carrying this T cell receptor (beta chain) was found many times. The sample comes from a study of T cells in Graves' hyperthyroidism and ophthalmopathy. Study overall: Peripheral blood samples were taken at initial diagnosis, prior to any treatment.

The germline V gene has CDR1 SEHNR and CDR2 FQNEAQ (reference sequence). The CDR3 consists of 15 residues. Trimming took 1 base from V and 0 from J, leaving 10 bases between them. RNA transcripts served as the template for amplifying TCR beta CDR3 regions. HTBI primers were used for first-round RT-PCR of the TCR CDR3. TCRdb analysed the multiplex PCR reads with MiXCR anew, one entry per CDR3 protein. The table includes some 510,000 distinct CDR3 sequences, about a fifth detected once. The chain combines TRBV7-9 with TRBJ2-7; D unclear. This receptor was obtained from a man aged 18-30 years with Graves' hyperthyroidism. Sequenced material: blood. The CDR3 coding sequence is TGTGCCAGCAGCTTAGTGGCGGCTAGCTCCTACGAGCAGTACTTC. Translation gives CASSLVAASSYEQYF.